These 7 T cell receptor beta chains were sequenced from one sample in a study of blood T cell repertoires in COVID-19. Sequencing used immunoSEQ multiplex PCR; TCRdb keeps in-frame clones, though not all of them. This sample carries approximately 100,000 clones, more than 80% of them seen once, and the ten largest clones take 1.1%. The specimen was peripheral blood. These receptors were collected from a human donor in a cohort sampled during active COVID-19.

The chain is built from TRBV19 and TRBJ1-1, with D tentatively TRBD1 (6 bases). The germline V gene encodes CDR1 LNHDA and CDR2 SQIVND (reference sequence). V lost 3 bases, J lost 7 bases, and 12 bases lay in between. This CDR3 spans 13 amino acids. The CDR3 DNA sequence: TGTGCCAGTAGTATCCCCAGGGGATTTGAAGCTTTCTTT. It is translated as CASSIPRGFEAFF. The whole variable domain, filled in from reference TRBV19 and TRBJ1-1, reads DGGITQSPKYLFRKEGQNVTLSCEQNLNHDAMYWYRQDPGQGLRLIYYSQIVNDFQKGDIAEGYSVSREKKESFPLTVTSAQKNPTAFYLCASSIPRGFEAFFGQGTRLTVV.

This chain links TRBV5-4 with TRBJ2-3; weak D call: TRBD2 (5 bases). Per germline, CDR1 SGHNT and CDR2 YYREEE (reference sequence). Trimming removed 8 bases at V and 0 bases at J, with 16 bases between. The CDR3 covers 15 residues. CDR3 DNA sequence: TGTGCCAGTGAGCGGTGGGCGGGTAGCACAGATACGCAGTATTTT. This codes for CASERWAGSTDTQYF.

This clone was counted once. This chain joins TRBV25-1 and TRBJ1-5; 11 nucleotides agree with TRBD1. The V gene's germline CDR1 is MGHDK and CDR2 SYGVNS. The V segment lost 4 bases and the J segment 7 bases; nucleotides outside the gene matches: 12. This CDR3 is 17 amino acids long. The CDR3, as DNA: TGTGCCAGCAGTGGGGACTCCGGGACAGGGGGAAGACAGCCCCAGCATTTT. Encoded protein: CASSGDSGTGGRQPQHF.

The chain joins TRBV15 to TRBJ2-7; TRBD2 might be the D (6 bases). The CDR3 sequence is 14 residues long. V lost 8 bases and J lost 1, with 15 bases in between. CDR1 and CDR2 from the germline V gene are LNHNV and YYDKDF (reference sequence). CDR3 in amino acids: CATQPGLSSYEQYF. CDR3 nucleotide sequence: TGTGCCACCCAACCGGGACTGAGTTCCTACGAGCAGTACTTC.

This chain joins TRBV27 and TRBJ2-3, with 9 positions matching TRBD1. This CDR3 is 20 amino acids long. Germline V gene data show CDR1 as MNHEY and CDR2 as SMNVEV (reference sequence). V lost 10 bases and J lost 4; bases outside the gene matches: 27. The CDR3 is CANPDRGRRSVLPPPDTQYF. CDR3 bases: TGTGCCAATCCCGACAGGGGGAGACGGAGCGTCCTACCGCCTCCAGATACGCAGTATTTT.

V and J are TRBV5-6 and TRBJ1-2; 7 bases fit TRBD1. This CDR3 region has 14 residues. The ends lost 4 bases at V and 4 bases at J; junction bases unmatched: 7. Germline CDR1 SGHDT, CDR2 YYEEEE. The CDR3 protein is CASSIYRGGYGYTF. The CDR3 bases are TGTGCCAGCAGCATTTACAGGGGTGGCTATGGCTACACCTTC.

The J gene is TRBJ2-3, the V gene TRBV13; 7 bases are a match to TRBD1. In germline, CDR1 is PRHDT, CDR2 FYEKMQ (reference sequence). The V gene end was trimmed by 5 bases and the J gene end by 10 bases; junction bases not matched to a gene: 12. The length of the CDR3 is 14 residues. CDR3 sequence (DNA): TGTGCCAGCAGCCCCCGACAGGGAAGGCTGCCGCAGTATTTT. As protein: CASSPRQGRLPQYF.